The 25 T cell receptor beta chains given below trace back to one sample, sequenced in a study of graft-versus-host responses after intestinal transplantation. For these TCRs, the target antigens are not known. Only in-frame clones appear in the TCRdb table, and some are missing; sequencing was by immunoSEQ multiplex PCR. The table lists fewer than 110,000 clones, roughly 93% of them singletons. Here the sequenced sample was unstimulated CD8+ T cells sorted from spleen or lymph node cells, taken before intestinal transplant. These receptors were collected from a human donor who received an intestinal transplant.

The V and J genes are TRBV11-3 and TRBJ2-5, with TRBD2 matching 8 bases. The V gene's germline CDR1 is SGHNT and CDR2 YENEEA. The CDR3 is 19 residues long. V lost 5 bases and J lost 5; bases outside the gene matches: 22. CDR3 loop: CASSPGQPQTSAGRETQYF. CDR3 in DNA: TGTGCCAGCAGCCCAGGACAACCACAGACTAGCGCGGGGCGGGAGACCCAGTACTTC.

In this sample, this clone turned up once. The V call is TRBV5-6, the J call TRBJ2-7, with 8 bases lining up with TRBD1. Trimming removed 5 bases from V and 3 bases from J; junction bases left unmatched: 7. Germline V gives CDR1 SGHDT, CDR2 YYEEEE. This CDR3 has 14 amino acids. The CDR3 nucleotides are TGTGCCAGCAGTTACGACAGGGGTAACTACGAGCAGTACTTC. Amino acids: CASSYDRGNYEQYF.

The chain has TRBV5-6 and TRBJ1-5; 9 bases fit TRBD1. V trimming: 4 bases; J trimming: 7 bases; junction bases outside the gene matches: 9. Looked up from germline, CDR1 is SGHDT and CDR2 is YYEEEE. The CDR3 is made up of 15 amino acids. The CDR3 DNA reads TGTGCCAGCAGCGTACAGGGGGCCCTGGGGCAGCCCCAGCATTTT. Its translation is CASSVQGALGQPQHF.

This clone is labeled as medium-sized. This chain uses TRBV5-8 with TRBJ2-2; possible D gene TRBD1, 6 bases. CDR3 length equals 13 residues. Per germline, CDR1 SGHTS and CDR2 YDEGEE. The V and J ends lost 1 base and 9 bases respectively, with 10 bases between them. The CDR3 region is CASSLRGMRELFF. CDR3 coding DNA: TGTGCCAGCAGCTTGAGGGGGATGAGGGAGCTGTTTTTT.

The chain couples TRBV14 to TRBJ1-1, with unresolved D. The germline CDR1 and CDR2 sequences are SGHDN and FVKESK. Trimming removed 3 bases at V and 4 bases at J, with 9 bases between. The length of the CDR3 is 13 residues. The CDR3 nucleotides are TGTGCCAGCAGCCAGGGCTGGCCCACTGAAGCTTTCTTT. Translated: CASSQGWPTEAFF.

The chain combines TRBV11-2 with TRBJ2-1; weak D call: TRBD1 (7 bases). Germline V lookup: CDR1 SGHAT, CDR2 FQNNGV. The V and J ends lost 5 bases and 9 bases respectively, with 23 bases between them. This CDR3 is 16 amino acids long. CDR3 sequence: CASSLNWGPGGIEQFF. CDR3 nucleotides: TGTGCCAGCAGCCTCAATTGGGGCCCAGGGGGGATTGAGCAGTTCTTC.

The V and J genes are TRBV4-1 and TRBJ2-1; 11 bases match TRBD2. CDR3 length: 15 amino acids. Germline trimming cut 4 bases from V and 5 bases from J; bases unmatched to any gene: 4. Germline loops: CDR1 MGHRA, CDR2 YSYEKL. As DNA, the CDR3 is TGCGCCAGCAGCCCCCCTAGCGGGGGGAACAATGAGCAGTTCTTC. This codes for CASSPPSGGNNEQFF.

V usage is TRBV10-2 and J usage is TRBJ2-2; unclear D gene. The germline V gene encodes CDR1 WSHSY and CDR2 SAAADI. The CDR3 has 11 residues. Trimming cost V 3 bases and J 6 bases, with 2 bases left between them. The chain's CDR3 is CASSDAGELFF. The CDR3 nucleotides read TGCGCCAGCAGTGACGCCGGGGAGCTGTTTTTT.

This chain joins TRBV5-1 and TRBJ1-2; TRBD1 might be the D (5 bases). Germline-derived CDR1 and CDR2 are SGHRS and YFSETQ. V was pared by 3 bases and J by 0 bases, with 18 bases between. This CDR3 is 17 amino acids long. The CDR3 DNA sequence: TGCGCCAGCAGCTCAGAGGTTGCGGGGGAAGCTAACTATGGCTACACCTTC. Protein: CASSSEVAGEANYGYTF.

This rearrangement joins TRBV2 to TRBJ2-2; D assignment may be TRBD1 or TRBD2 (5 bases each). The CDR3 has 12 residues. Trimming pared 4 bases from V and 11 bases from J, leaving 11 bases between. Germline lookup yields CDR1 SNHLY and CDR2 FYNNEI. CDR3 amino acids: CASSGVRGELFF. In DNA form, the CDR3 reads TGTGCCAGCAGTGGCGTGAGGGGTGAGCTGTTTTTT.

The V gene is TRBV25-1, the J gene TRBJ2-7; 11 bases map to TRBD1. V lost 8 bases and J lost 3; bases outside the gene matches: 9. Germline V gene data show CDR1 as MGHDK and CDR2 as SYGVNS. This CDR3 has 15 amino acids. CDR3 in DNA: TGTGCCAGCCGCGGACAGGGGGCATTTTACTACGAGCAGTACTTC. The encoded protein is CASRGQGAFYYEQYF.

The CDR3 DNA reads as TGTGCCAGCAGCGCCGGGACAGCCTCTGGAAACACCATATATTTT. Protein sequence: CASSAGTASGNTIYF. The chain recombines TRBV2 with TRBJ1-3; 7 positions match TRBD1. The V gene end was trimmed by 6 bases and the J gene end by 0 bases; junction bases not matched to a gene: 5. CDR1 is SNHLY and CDR2 is FYNNEI in the germline V gene. The CDR3 covers 15 residues.

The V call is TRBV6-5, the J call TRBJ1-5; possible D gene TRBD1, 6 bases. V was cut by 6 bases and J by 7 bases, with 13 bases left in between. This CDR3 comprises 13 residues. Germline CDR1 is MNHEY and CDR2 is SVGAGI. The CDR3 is CASRRGEEQPQHF. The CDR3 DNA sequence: TGTGCCAGCAGAAGGGGGGAGGAGCAGCCCCAGCATTTT.

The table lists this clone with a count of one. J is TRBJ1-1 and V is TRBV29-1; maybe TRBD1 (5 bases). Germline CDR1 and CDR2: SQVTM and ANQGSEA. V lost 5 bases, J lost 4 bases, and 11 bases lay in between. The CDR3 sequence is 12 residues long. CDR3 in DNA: TGCAGCGTTACGGGACTTTCCACTGAAGCTTTCTTT. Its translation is CSVTGLSTEAFF.

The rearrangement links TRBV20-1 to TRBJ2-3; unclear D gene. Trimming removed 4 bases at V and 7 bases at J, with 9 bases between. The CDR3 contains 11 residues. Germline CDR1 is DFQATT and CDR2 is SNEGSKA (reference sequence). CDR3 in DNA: TGCAGTGCTACCCAAGGATATACGCAGTATTTT. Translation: CSATQGYTQYF.

This CDR3 is CASSSEGHSYEQYF. The CDR3, as DNA: TGTGCCAGCAGCTCGGAGGGGCACTCCTACGAGCAGTACTTC. The gene calls are TRBV13 and TRBJ2-7; D is possibly TRBD2 (6 bases). Germline V gives CDR1 PRHDT, CDR2 FYEKMQ (reference sequence). V lost 4 bases and J lost 0, with 10 bases in between. The CDR3 has 14 amino acids.

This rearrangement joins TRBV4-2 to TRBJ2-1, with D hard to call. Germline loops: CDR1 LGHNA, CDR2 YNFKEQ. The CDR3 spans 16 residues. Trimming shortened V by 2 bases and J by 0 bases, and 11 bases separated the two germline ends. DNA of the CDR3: TGTGCCAGCAGCCAACTTCCTAGAGGCTCCTACAATGAGCAGTTCTTC. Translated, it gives CASSQLPRGSYNEQFF.

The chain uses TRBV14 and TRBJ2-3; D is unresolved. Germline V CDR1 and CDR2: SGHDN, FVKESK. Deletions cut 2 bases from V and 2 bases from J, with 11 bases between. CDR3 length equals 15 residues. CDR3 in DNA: TGTGCCAGCAGCCAATCGACGTTTACCACAGATACGCAGTATTTT. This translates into CASSQSTFTTDTQYF.

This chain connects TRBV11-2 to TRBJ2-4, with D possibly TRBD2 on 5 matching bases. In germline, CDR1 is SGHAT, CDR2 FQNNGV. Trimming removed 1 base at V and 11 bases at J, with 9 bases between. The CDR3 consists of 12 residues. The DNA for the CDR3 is TGTGCCAGCAGCTTAGGCTCGGAGGTTCAGTACTTC. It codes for CASSLGSEVQYF.

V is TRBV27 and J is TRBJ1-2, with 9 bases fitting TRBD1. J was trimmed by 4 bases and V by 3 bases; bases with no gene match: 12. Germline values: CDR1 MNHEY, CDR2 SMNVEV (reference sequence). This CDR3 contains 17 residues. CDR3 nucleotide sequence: TGTGCCAGCAGTTTCTCCCAACCCACGACAGGGGGCTATGGCTACACCTTC. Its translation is CASSFSQPTTGGYGYTF.

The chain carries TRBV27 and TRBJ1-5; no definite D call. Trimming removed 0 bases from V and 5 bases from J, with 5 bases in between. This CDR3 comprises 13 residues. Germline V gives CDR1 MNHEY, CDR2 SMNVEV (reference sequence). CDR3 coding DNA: TGTGCCAGCAGTTTATCAACTTATCAGCCCCAGCATTTT. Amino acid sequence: CASSLSTYQPQHF.

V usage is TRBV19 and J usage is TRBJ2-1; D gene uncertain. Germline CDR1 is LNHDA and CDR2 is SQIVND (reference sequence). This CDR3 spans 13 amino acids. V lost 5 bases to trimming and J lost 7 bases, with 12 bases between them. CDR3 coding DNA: TGTGCCAGTAGTTCTGGGATCGGAAATGAGCAGTTCTTC. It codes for CASSSGIGNEQFF.

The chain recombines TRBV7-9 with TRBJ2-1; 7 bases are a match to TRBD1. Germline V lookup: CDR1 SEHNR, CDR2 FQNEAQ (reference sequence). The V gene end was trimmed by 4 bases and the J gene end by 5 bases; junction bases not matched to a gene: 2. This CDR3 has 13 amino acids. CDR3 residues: CASSYGQDNEQFF. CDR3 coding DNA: TGTGCCAGCAGCTACGGACAGGACAATGAGCAGTTCTTC. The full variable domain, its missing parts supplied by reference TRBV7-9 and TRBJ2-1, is DTGVSQNPRHKITKRGQNVTFRCDPISEHNRLYWYRQTLGQGPEFLTYFQNEAQLEKSRLLSDRFSAERPKGSFSTLEIQRTEQGDSAMYLCASSYGQDNEQFFGPGTRLTVL.

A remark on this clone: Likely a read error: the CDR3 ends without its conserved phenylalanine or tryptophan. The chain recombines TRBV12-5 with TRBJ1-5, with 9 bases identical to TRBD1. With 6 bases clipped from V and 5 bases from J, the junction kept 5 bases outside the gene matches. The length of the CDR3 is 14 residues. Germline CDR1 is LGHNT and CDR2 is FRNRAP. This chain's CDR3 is CASGGQGNYQPQHL. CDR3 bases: TGTGCTAGTGGAGGACAGGGGAACTATCAGCCCCAGCATCTT.

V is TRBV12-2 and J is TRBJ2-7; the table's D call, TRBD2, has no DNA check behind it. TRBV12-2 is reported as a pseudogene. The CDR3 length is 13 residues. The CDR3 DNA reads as TGTGCAAGTCGCCTACCTTTGCGACTAGATCAGTACTTC. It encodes CASRLPLRLDQYF.